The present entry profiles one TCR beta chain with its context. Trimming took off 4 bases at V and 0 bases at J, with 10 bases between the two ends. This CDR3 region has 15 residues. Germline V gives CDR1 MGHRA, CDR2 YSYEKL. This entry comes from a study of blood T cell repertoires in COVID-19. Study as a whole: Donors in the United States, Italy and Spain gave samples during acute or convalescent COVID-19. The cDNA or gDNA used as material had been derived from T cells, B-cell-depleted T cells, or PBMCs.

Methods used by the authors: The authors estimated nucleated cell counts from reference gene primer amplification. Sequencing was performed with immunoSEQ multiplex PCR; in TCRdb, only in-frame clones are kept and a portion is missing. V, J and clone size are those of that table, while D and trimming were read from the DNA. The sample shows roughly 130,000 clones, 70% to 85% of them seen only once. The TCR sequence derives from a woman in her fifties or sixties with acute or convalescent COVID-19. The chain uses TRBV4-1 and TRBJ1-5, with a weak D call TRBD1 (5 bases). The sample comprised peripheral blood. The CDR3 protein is CASSPTTDSNQPQHF. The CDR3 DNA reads TGCGCCAGCAGCCCGACGACAGATAGCAATCAGCCCCAGCATTTT.